This TCR beta chain was sequenced during a study of vaccination and CD4 T cells after COVID-19. At the level of the study: Sampling after COVID took place at a median of 101 days (range 35 to 161) following diagnosis. Whole-study results and caveats: Convalescent patients had 304 of 307 vaccine-specific clones showing spike mono-reactivity.

Treatment: approximately nine-day PBMC culture with coronavirus spike peptide pools or control peptides (ViraFEST assay). CD4+ T cells that came from the unexposed donor were collected before the COVID-19 pandemic (2011-2018). Using peptide pools, antigen-specific T cells were expanded in ViraFEST before TCRs were sequenced. Note on this clonotype: Antigen: not known.

CDR1 and CDR2 (germline): SEHNR, FQNEAQ (reference sequence). CDR3 length: 13 amino acids. V lost 3 bases and J lost 1, with 6 bases in between. The Oncomine TCR Beta short-read assay was applied to DNA of cultured CD4+ T cells. It was from cultured CD4+ T cells that genomic DNA was extracted. TCRdb itself ran the PCR reads through MiXCR, one entry per CDR3 protein. The repertoire holds 5,000 or so distinct CDR3 sequences, with 25% to 35% as singletons. J is TRBJ1-1 and V is TRBV7-9; D unclear. Sample: CD4+ T cells from blood, cultured in vitro. The origin of this receptor is a human donor in good health. The DNA of the CDR3 is TGTGCCAGCAGCTTCCCCGGGAACACTGAAGCTTTCTTT. Residues: CASSFPGNTEAFF.